The 27 T cell receptor beta chains presented below share a single source sample, sequenced in a study of cytomegalovirus exposure and HLA in healthy donors. The PCR ran on 60 Vbeta and 13 Jbeta primers. Using immunoSEQ multiplex PCR, the repertoire was profiled, and TCRdb retains in-frame clones only, with some absent. There are about 130,000 clones in the sample; about three quarters occur only once, and around 2.7% lies in the top ten. Specimen: PBMCs. Every receptor here comes from a woman in her sixties or seventies in good health and CMV-seropositive.

The chain employs TRBV6-4 and TRBJ2-1; 9 bases are shared with TRBD2. The CDR3 consists of 16 residues. The germline V gene encodes CDR1 MRHNA and CDR2 SNTAGT. The V segment lost 0 bases and the J segment 1 base; nucleotides outside the gene matches: 1. Written as DNA, the CDR3 is TGTGCCAGCAGTGACTCGGCGGGGGGGTCCTACAATGAGCAGTTCTTC. It is translated as CASSDSAGGSYNEQFF.

This clone was detected only a few times. This chain uses TRBV10-1 with TRBJ1-4, with 7 bases matching TRBD1. Germline V gives CDR1 WNHNN, CDR2 SYGVQD (reference sequence). The CDR3 covers 15 residues. The V and J ends lost 5 bases and 0 bases, in that order; junction bases with no gene match: 3. The chain's CDR3 is CASSPGTATNEKLFF. The CDR3, as DNA: TGCGCCAGCAGTCCCGGGACAGCAACTAATGAAAAACTGTTTTTT.

The V and J genes are TRBV10-1 and TRBJ2-1; 10 nucleotides line up with TRBD2. The CDR3 covers 15 residues. CDR1 WNHNN and CDR2 SYGVQD come from the germline V gene (reference sequence). V was pared by 4 bases and J by 9 bases, with 9 bases of the junction left unmatched. CDR3 bases: TGCGCCAGCAGTGTTAGCGGGGGGACGCTTGGTGAGCAGTTCTTC. Encoded protein: CASSVSGGTLGEQFF.

The chain joins TRBV7-2 to TRBJ2-1; 13 nucleotides match TRBD2. The ends lost 3 bases at V and 4 bases at J; junction bases unmatched: 3. CDR3 length: 16 residues. Germline CDR1 reads SGHTA; CDR2 reads FQGNSA. CDR3 DNA: TGTGCCAGCAGCTTGGCGACTAGCGGGGGGTACAATGAGCAGTTCTTC. This translates into CASSLATSGGYNEQFF. Complete variable domain (other parts from reference TRBV7-2 and TRBJ2-1): GAGVSQSPSNKVTEKGKDVELRCDPISGHTALYWYRQSLGQGLEFLIYFQGNSAPDKSGLPSDRFSAERTGGSVSTLTIQRTQQEDSAVYLCASSLATSGGYNEQFFGPGTRLTVL.

In regard to this clone: A read error may produce the germline difference seen at one junction end. The V and J genes are TRBV7-9 and TRBJ1-6; D perhaps matches TRBD1 (5 bases). Germline V lookup: CDR1 SEHNR, CDR2 FQNEAQ (reference sequence). The CDR3 spans 16 residues. The DNA for the CDR3 is TGTTCCAGCAGCGTGGGGGGGGAACCAATTGGGTCACCCCTCCACTTT. Protein sequence: CSSSVGGEPIGSPLHF.

In its sample, this clone was seen a few times. The chain combines TRBV5-1 with TRBJ1-2; perhaps TRBD1 as D (6 bases). This CDR3 has 16 amino acids. The V end was cut by 0 bases, the J end by 8 bases, with 20 bases between. CDR1 SGHRS and CDR2 YFSETQ come from the germline V gene. CDR3 loop: CASSLGDQQGDPGYTF. CDR3 DNA: TGCGCCAGCAGCTTGGGGGACCAACAGGGTGATCCGGGCTACACCTTC.

The chain recombines TRBV6-5 with TRBJ1-1; a possible D gene is TRBD1 (6 bases). Germline CDR1 and CDR2: MNHEY and SVGAGI. V shed 5 bases and J shed 3 bases, with 16 bases lying between them. This CDR3 is 15 amino acids long. DNA of the CDR3: TGTGCCAGCAGTCGTTCGGCAGGGGTGGACACTGAAGCTTTCTTT. This codes for CASSRSAGVDTEAFF.

The J gene is TRBJ1-1, the V gene TRBV27, with D uncertain. The V gene's germline CDR1 is MNHEY and CDR2 SMNVEV (reference sequence). The ends were cut back, 9 bases at V and 0 bases at J, with 5 bases in the middle. The CDR3 sequence is 11 residues long. CDR3 sequence: CASLMNTEAFF. CDR3 coding DNA: TGTGCCAGTTTAATGAACACTGAAGCTTTCTTT.

V gene TRBV5-6 combines with J gene TRBJ2-7; D perhaps matches TRBD1 (6 bases). The CDR3 loop spans 15 amino acids. Germline V gene lookup returns CDR1 SGHDT and CDR2 YYEEEE. The V end was cut by 6 bases, the J end by 0 bases, with 16 bases between. The CDR3 here is CASIQLGQGSYEQYF. The CDR3, as DNA: TGTGCCAGCATCCAATTGGGACAAGGCTCCTACGAGCAGTACTTC.

In its sample, this clone was seen a few times. V usage is TRBV5-6 and J usage is TRBJ1-2, with D unresolved. V was shortened by 5 bases and J by 4 bases, with 18 bases between the two germline ends. The CDR3 has 15 residues. CDR1 and CDR2 from the germline V gene are SGHDT and YYEEEE. As DNA, the CDR3 is TGTGCCAGCAGGCAGATAGGAGGGCCTGCCTATGGCTACACCTTC. Protein: CASRQIGGPAYGYTF.

This sequence joins TRBV18 and TRBJ2-7; 9 positions agree with TRBD2. V lost 5 bases to trimming and J lost 4 bases; unmatched junction nucleotides: 12. The length of the CDR3 is 16 residues. Germline V CDR1 and CDR2: KGHSH, LQKENI. DNA of the CDR3: TGTGCCAGCTCATCCTTCGCGGGGGGGGCCGGGTACGAGCAGTACTTC. Protein sequence: CASSSFAGGAGYEQYF.

This clone was seen many times. The chain carries TRBV7-9 and TRBJ1-3, with D perhaps TRBD1 (5 bases). Germline CDR1 is SEHNR and CDR2 is FQNEAQ (reference sequence). Trimming stripped 3 bases from V and 0 bases from J, with 12 bases between. CDR3 length: 16 residues. Here the CDR3 reads CASSFWAGFSGNTIYF. CDR3 sequence (DNA): TGTGCCAGCAGCTTTTGGGCAGGGTTCTCTGGAAACACCATATATTTT.

For the CDR3, the DNA is TGTGCCAGCAGTTATTTAGGACTGGAGCAGTTCTTC. As protein: CASSYLGLEQFF. V gene TRBV27 combines with J gene TRBJ2-1; TRBD2 might be the D (5 bases). V was pared by 4 bases and J by 10 bases, with 11 bases between. Per germline, CDR1 MNHEY and CDR2 SMNVEV (reference sequence). The CDR3 is 12 amino acids.

The chain combines TRBV10-2 with TRBJ1-1; 9 nucleotides match TRBD1. V dropped 7 bases and J dropped 4; count of bases not matched to a gene: 4. Per germline, CDR1 WSHSY and CDR2 SAAADI. This CDR3 region has 13 residues. This CDR3 is CASKQGAGTEAFF. CDR3 nucleotide sequence: TGCGCCAGCAAACAGGGGGCAGGCACTGAAGCTTTCTTT.

The CDR3 sequence: CASSVVSYNSPLHF. The CDR3 nucleotides read TGTGCCAGCAGCGTAGTATCCTATAATTCACCCCTCCACTTT. The rearrangement joins TRBV9 to TRBJ1-6, with D unclear. The length of the CDR3 is 14 residues. Germline lookup yields CDR1 SGDLS and CDR2 YYNGEE. Trimming shortened V by 0 bases and J by 1 base, and 2 bases separated the two germline ends. Full variable domain (outside the CDR3, taken from reference TRBV9 and TRBJ1-6): DSGVTQTPKHLITATGQRVTLRCSPRSGDLSVYWYQQSLDQGLQFLIQYYNGEERAKGNILERFSAQQFPDLHSELNLSSLELGDSALYFCASSVVSYNSPLHFGNGTRLTVT.

The rearrangement uses TRBV14 and TRBJ2-2; tentative D call: TRBD1 (6 bases). CDR1 and CDR2 from the germline V gene are SGHDN and FVKESK. This CDR3 contains 17 residues. Trimming took 3 bases from V and 2 from J, leaving 16 bases between them. The CDR3 DNA is TGTGCCAGCAGCCACCTAGAGGGGGAATTTAACACCGGGGAGCTGTTTTTT. The encoded protein is CASSHLEGEFNTGELFF.

The chain combines TRBV7-3 with TRBJ2-1, with 9 bases aligning to TRBD1. The CDR3 loop spans 14 amino acids. Per germline, CDR1 SGHTA and CDR2 FQGTGA. With V trimmed by 4 bases and J by 6 bases, 4 bases remained unmatched. CDR3 sequence: CASSWGQGPNEQFF. The CDR3 DNA is TGTGCCAGCAGCTGGGGACAGGGACCCAATGAGCAGTTCTTC.

V is TRBV9 and J is TRBJ2-7, with 8 bases matching TRBD1. V shed 1 base and J 7 bases; nucleotides not matched to a gene: 22. The CDR3 is made up of 19 amino acids. The germline V gene has CDR1 SGDLS and CDR2 YYNGEE. CDR3 nucleotides: TGTGCCAGCAGCGTAAACAAAAAGCAGGGGGCTTATGCCCTGGGAGAGCAGTACTTC. It codes for CASSVNKKQGAYALGEQYF.

As to this clone: At the DNA level, this CDR3 is encoded by other sequences in the same sample as well. The V call is TRBV10-3, the J call TRBJ2-5, with D perhaps TRBD2 (6 bases). Looked up from germline, CDR1 is ENHRY and CDR2 is SYGVKD. This CDR3 is built from 15 residues. V lost 0 bases and J 3 bases, leaving 11 bases between the germline ends. The CDR3 region has the DNA TGTGCCATCAGTGAGTCCCTGACTAGAGAAGAGACCCAGTACTTC. It is translated as CAISESLTREETQYF.

V and J are TRBV5-1 and TRBJ1-6, with a tentative D call TRBD1 (5 bases). The CDR3 consists of 15 residues. Germline CDR1 reads SGHRS; CDR2 reads YFSETQ. The V end was cut by 0 bases, the J end by 12 bases, with 16 bases between. The CDR3 loop is CASSLELQAPGPLHF. The CDR3 nucleotides read TGCGCCAGCAGCTTGGAGCTACAGGCCCCTGGACCCCTCCACTTT.

This clone has a handful of counts. This rearrangement joins TRBV7-3 to TRBJ1-1, with D tentatively TRBD1 (5 bases). Looked up from germline, CDR1 is SGHTA and CDR2 is FQGTGA. V lost 5 bases to trimming and J lost 3 bases, with 16 bases between them. The CDR3 consists of 15 residues. CDR3 sequence: CASSPLGGRDTEAFF. The CDR3 DNA is TGTGCCAGCAGCCCTCTGGGGGGGAGGGACACTGAAGCTTTCTTT.

This clone was observed a single time. The chain recombines TRBV7-9 with TRBJ2-3; TRBD1 might be the D (8 bases). Germline CDR1 and CDR2: SEHNR and FQNEAQ (reference sequence). This CDR3 contains 16 residues. The germline V and J ends were trimmed by 6 bases and 6 bases, with 22 bases remaining between them. Written as DNA, the CDR3 is TGTGCCAGCAGTCCCGGGAGGCAGGGGGCGGAGGATACGCAGTATTTT. Protein product: CASSPGRQGAEDTQYF.

The chain recombines TRBV7-6 with TRBJ1-1, with a tentative D call TRBD1 (5 bases). V lost 1 base and J lost 4, with 13 bases in between. Germline V CDR1 and CDR2: SGHVS, FNYEAQ. The CDR3 extends over 15 amino acids. CDR3 in DNA: TGTGCCAGCAGCTTAGGGCAGGGAACCCTCACTGAAGCTTTCTTT. It specifies CASSLGQGTLTEAFF.

This clone turned up a few times. The V gene is TRBV29-1, the J gene TRBJ2-1, with TRBD1 matching over 10 bases. Germline V gene lookup returns CDR1 SQVTM and CDR2 ANQGSEA. V was pared by 6 bases and J by 3 bases, with 8 bases of the junction left unmatched. This CDR3 region has 15 residues. This CDR3 is CSVEGTGENYNEQFF. The DNA of the CDR3 is TGCAGCGTGGAGGGGACAGGGGAAAACTACAATGAGCAGTTCTTC.

The V call is TRBV18, the J call TRBJ2-1; TRBD2 matches at 12 bases. V lost 0 bases, J lost 14 bases, and 5 bases stayed unmatched. The CDR3 totals 14 residues. The germline gives CDR1 KGHSH, CDR2 LQKENI. The CDR3 region has the DNA TGTGCCAGCTCACCACCCCGACGACTAGCGGGGGAGTTCTTC. Encoded protein: CASSPPRRLAGEFF.

J is TRBJ1-2 and V is TRBV2; tentative D call: TRBD1 (5 bases). The CDR3 is made up of 11 amino acids. V lost 9 bases and J lost 8, with 13 bases in between. CDR1 is SNHLY, CDR2 FYNNEI, per germline. The CDR3: CASQGPRGYTF. The CDR3 nucleotides read TGTGCCAGTCAGGGCCCGCGGGGCTACACCTTC. Looking up the rest from reference TRBV2 and TRBJ1-2 gives the full variable domain: EPEVTQTPSHQVTQMGQEVILRCVPISNHLYFYWYRQILGQKVEFLVSFYNNEISEKSEIFDDQFSVERPDGSNFTLKIRSTKLEDSAMYFCASQGPRGYTFGSGTRLTVV.

This clone was detected once. The V gene is TRBV27, the J gene TRBJ2-3; D might be TRBD2 (5 bases). V was clipped by 2 bases and J by 3 bases, with 15 bases between them. CDR1 and CDR2 from the germline V gene are MNHEY and SMNVEV (reference sequence). This CDR3 comprises 16 residues. CDR3 coding DNA: TGTGCCAGCAGTTTAAGTCGGGGTCGGATGACAGATACGCAGTATTTT. Encoded protein: CASSLSRGRMTDTQYF.